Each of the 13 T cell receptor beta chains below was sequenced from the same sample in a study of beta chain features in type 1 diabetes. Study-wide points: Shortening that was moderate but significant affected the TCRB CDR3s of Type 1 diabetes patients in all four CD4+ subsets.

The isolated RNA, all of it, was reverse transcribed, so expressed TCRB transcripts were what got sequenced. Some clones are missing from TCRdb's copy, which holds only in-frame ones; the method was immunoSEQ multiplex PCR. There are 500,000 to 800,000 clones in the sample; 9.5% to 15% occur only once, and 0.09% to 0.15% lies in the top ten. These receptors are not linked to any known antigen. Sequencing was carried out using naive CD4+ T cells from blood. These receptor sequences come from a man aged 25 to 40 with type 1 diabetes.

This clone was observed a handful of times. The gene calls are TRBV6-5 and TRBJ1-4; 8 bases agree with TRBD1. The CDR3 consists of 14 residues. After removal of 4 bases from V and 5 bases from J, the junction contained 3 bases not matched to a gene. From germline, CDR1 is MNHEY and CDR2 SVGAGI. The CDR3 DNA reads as TGTGCCAGCAGTTCGGGGACAGGCAATGAAAAACTGTTTTTT. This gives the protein CASSSGTGNEKLFF.

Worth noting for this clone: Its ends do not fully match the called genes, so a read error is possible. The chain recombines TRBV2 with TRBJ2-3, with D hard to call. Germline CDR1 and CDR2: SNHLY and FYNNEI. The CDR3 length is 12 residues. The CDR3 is CASSDPDRAPDF. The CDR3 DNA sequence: TGTGCCAGCAGTGATCCGGACCGCGCCCCGGATTTT.

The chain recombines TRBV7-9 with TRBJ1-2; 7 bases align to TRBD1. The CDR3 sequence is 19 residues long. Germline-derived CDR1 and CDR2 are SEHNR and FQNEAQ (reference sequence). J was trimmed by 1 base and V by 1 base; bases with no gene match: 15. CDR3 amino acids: CASSLVVGTDISSNYGYTF. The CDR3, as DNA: TGTGCCAGCAGCTTAGTAGTCGGGACAGATATCTCGAGTAACTATGGCTACACCTTC.

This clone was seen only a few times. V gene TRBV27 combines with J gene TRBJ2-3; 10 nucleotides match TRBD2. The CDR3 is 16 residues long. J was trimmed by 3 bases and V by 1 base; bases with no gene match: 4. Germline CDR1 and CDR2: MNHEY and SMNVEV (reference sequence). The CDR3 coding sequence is TGTGCCAGCAGTTTATGGGCTAGCGGGGGTACAGATACGCAGTATTTT. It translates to CASSLWASGGTDTQYF.

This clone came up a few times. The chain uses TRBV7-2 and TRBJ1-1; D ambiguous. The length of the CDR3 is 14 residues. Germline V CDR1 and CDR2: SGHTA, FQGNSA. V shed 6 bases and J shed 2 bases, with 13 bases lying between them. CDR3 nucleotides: TGTGCCAGCAGTCTAGGTCAGGCTAACACTGAAGCTTTCTTT. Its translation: CASSLGQANTEAFF.

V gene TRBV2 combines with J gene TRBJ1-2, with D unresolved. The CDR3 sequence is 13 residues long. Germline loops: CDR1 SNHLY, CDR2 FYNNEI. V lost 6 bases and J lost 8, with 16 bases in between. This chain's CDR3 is CASREMTTRGYTF. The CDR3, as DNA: TGTGCCAGCAGGGAAATGACGACGCGGGGCTACACCTTC.

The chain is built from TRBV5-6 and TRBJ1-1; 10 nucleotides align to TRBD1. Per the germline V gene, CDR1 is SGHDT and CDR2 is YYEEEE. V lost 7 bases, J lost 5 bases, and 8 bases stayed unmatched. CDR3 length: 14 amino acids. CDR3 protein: CASGLGQGRTEAFF. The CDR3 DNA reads TGTGCCAGCGGTCTGGGACAGGGGAGGACTGAAGCTTTCTTT.

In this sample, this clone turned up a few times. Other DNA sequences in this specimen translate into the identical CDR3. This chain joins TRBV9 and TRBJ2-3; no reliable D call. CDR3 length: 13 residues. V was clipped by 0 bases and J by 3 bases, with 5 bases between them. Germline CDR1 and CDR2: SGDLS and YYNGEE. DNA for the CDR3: TGTGCCAGCAGCGTAGTAGGGACAGATACGCAGTATTTT. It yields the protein CASSVVGTDTQYF.

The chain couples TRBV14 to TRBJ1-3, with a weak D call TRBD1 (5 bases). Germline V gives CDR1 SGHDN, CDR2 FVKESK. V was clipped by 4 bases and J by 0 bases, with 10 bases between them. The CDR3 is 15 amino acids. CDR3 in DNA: TGTGCCAGCAGCCCTCGGACACTCTCTGGAAACACCATATATTTT. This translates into CASSPRTLSGNTIYF.

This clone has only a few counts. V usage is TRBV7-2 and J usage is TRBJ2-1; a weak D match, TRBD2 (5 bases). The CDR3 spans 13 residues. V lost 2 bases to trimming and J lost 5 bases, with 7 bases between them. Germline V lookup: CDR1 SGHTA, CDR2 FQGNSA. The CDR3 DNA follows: TGTGCCAGCAGCTTAATAGCGCACAATGAGCAGTTCTTC. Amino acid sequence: CASSLIAHNEQFF.

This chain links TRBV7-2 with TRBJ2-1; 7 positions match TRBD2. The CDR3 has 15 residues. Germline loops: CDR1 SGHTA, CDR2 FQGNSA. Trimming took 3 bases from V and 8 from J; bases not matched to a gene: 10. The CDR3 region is CASSFDPGLLDEQFF. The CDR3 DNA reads TGTGCCAGCAGCTTTGATCCGGGACTACTCGATGAGCAGTTCTTC.

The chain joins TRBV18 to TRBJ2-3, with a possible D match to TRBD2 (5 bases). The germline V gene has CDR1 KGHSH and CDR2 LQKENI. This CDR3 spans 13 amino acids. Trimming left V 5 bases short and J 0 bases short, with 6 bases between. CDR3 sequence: CASSTGSTDTQYF. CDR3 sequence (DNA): TGTGCCAGCTCAACGGGGAGCACAGATACGCAGTATTTT.

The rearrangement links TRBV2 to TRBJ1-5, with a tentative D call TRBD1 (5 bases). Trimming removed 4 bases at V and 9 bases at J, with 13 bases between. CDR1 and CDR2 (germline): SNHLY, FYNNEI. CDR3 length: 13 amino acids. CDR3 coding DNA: TGTGCCAGCAGTGGCTCTCAGGGCCGGCCCCAGCATTTT. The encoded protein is CASSGSQGRPQHF.